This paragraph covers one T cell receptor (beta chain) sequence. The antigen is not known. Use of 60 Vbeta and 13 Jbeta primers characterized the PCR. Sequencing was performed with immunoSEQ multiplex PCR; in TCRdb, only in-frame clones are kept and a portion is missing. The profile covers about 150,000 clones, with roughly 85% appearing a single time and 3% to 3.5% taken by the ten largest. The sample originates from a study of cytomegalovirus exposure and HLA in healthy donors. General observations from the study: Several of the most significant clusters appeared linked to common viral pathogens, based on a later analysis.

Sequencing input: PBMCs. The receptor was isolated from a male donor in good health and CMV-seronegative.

The CDR3 DNA reads TGTGCCAGCAGCGGACAGGGGGGAAAAGAAAAACTGTTTTTT. Translated: CASSGQGGKEKLFF. The chain couples TRBV9 to TRBJ1-4, with 9 bases matching TRBD1. The CDR3 sequence is 14 residues long. Germline V lookup: CDR1 SGDLS, CDR2 YYNGEE. Germline trimming cut 3 bases from V and 8 bases from J; bases unmatched to any gene: 5.